This record looks at one T cell receptor beta chain sequence and its context. This clone was observed once. Its target antigen remains unknown. Qualities for individual bases were not recorded, and no much larger clone is one base off. This entry comes from a study of blood T cell repertoires in COVID-19 (dated by TCRdb to the early 2020s). Concerning the study at large: Samples covering the acute and convalescent phases of COVID-19 were provided by collaborators in the United States, Italy and Spain. A freely available public database, intended as a resource for researchers studying the immune response to SARS-CoV-2, is where the repertoires were released. The dataset comprised deeply sampled blood TCRbeta repertoires from subjects exposed to, actively infected with, or recovered from COVID-19. The samples were drawn from two sources: the first 160 participants of the ongoing ImmuneRACE study, and fewer than 1,500 subjects contributed by 6 global collaborators. Nearly every sample came with metadata listing a de-identified subject ID, COVID-19 status, age in years and sex. Where HLA class I and class II types were available, the types were taken from metadata supplied by the sample provider, not from assay-based typing. The prospective study material was composed of cDNA or gDNA derived from T cells, B-cell-depleted T cells, or PBMCs. The research as a whole found: Clinical and demographic metadata were provided uncurated, with the amount varying by source and participant.

Including cysteine and phenylalanine, the CDR3 has 12 amino acids. Solely the CDR3 DNA is kept, with 36 bases framed from the first base. Cut back by 3 bases and 6 bases, the V and J ends lie 7 bases apart. TCRbeta CDR3 regions were amplified from genomic DNA using the immunoSEQ Assay, a bias-controlled multiplex PCR. The study's own analysis went as follows. Nucleated cell counts per sample were estimated from amplification of reference gene primers within the assay. Sequence reads were collapsed and filtered to measure the absolute abundance of every unique TCRbeta CDR3 rearrangement. For each sample, productive Simpson clonality was calculated as the square root of Simpson's diversity index over productive rearrangements. The immuneACCESS repertoire file appears here via TCRdb, limited to in-frame rearrangements. These files lack a portion of the clones; in checked studies, under half of the deficit traces to unresolved V genes, and the cause of the others is not known. That table gives V, J and clone size, and the DNA gave D and trimming. The table for this sample lists under 200,000 clones; about 88% of them were counted only once. Jointly, the top ten make up under 0.85% of the sample.

Enrolling through a virtual design, the prospective study's participants ranged in age from roughly 18 to 95 years and lived across some 23 United States geographic areas. Cohort assignment in the prospective study relied on participant-reported clinical history from a screening survey and a study questionnaire. Recovered participants in ImmuneRACE Cohort 3 were defined as having two consecutive negative NP/OP PCR tests, clearance from a healthcare professional, or resolution of symptoms. In the prospective study, whole blood, serum and a nasopharyngeal or oropharyngeal swab were collected from each participant by mobile phlebotomists. Prospective study participants could optionally give additional blood draws and questionnaires over an approximately two-month period. Prospective study blood samples were shipped either frozen or at room temperature before DNA extraction.

This TCR came from a woman aged 18-35 years who had recovered from COVID-19. The sequenced sample was PBMCs or T cells enriched from blood (not recorded which). Here the chain combines TRBV12-3 or TRBV12-4 and TRBJ2-3, with no D gene named confidently. The CDR3: CASSFLADTQYF. The base sequence is TGTGCCAGCAGTTTTTTAGCTGATACGCAGTATTTT.